This note documents a single T cell receptor (beta chain) sequence. The table came from immunoSEQ multiplex PCR; TCRdb's copy has only in-frame clones and leaves some out. The repertoire holds roughly 100,000 clones, with roughly 89% as singletons. Trimming at V came to 4 bases and at J to 0 bases, leaving 6 bases not matched to a gene. In germline, CDR1 is MDHEN, CDR2 SYDVKM. The CDR3 has 16 residues. These data are taken from a study of blood T cell repertoires in COVID-19. Study details: The United States, Italy and Spain provided the acute and convalescent COVID-19 samples.

Sequenced sample: peripheral blood. V is TRBV28 and J is TRBJ2-1; 7 bases align to TRBD2. The sequence derives from a woman aged 80 or older in a cohort sampled during active COVID-19. The CDR3: CASSSRTRGSYNEQFF. In DNA, the CDR3 is TGTGCCAGCAGTTCAAGGACTAGGGGCTCCTACAATGAGCAGTTCTTC.